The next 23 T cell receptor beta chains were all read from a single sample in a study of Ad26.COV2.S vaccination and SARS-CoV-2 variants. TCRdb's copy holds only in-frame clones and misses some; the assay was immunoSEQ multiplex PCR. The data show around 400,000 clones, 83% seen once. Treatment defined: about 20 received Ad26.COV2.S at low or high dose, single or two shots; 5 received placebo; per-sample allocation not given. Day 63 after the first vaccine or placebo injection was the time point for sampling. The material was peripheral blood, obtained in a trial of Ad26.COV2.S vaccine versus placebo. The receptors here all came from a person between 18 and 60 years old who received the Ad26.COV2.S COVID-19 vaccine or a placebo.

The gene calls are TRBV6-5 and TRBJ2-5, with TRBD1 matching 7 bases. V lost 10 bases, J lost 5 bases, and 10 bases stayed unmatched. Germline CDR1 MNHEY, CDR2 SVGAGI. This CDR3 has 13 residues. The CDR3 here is CAIKPPGGETQYF. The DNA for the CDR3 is TGTGCCATCAAGCCCCCAGGGGGTGAGACCCAGTACTTC.

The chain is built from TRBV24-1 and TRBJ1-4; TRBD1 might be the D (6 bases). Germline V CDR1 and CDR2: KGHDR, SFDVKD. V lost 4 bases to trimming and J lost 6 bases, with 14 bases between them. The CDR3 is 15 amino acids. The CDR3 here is CATSDRTYRDEKLFF. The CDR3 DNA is TGTGCCACCAGTGACCGAACTTACAGGGATGAAAAACTGTTTTTT.

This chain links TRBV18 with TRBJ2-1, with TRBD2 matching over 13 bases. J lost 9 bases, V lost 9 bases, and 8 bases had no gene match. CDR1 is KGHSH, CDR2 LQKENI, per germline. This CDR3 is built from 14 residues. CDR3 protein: CASSGLAGVSEQFF. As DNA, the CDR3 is TGTGCCAGTTCCGGACTAGCGGGAGTGAGTGAGCAGTTCTTC. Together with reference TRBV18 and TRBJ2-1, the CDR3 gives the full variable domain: NAGVMQNPRHLVRRRGQEARLRCSPMKGHSHVYWYRQLPEEGLKFMVYLQKENIIDESGMPKERFSAEFPKEGPSILRIQQVVRGDSAAYFCASSGLAGVSEQFFGPGTRLTVL.

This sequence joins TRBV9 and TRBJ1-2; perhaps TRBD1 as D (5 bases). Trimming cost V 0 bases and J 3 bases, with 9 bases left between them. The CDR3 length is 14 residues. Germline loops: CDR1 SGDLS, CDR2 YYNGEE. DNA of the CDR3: TGTGCCAGCAGCGTAGGGATAGGGGACTATGGCTACACCTTC. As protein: CASSVGIGDYGYTF.

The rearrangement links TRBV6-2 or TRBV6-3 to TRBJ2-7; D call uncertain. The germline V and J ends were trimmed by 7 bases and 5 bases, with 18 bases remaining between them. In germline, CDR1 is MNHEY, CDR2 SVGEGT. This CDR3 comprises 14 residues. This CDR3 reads CASTPVTTGDEQYF. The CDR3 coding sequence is TGTGCCAGCACCCCTGTAACAACGGGCGACGAGCAGTACTTC.

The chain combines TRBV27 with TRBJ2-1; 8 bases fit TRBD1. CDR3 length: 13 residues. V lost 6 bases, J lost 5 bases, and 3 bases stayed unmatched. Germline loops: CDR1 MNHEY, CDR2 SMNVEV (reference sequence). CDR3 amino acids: CASSGQGDNEQFF. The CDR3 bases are TGTGCCAGCAGCGGACAGGGAGACAATGAGCAGTTCTTC.

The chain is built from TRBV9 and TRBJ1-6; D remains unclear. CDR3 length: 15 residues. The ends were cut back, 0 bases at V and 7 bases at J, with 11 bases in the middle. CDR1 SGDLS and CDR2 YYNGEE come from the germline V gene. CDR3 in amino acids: CASSVDGVSNSPLHF. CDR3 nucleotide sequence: TGTGCCAGCAGCGTAGATGGGGTCTCGAATTCACCCCTCCACTTT.

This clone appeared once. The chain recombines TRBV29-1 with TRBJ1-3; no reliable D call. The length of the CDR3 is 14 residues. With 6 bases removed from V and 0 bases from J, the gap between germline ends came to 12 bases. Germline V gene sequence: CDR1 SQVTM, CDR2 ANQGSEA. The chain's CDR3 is CSVGTGNSGNTIYF. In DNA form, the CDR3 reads TGCAGCGTAGGAACCGGGAACTCTGGAAACACCATATATTTT.

The CDR3 coding sequence is TGTGCCACCCCCGGGGAGGGAGCGGATACGCAGTATTTT. This gives the protein CATPGEGADTQYF. This chain links TRBV2 with TRBJ2-3, with 7 bases identical to TRBD2. From germline, CDR1 is SNHLY and CDR2 FYNNEI. The CDR3 spans 13 residues. V shed 10 bases, J shed 6 bases, and the junction held 10 bases outside the gene matches.

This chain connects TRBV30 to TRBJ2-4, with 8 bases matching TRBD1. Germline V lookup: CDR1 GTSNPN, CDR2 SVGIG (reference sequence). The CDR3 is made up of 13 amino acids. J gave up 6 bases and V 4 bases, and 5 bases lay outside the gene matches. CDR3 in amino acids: CAWNPGQGNIQYF. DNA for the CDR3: TGTGCCTGGAACCCTGGACAGGGAAACATTCAGTACTTC. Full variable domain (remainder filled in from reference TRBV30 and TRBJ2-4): SQTIHQWPATLVQPVGSPLSLECTVEGTSNPNLYWYRQAAGRGLQLLFYSVGIGQISSEVPQNLSASRPQDRQFILSSKKLLLSDSGFYLCAWNPGQGNIQYFGAGTRLSVL.

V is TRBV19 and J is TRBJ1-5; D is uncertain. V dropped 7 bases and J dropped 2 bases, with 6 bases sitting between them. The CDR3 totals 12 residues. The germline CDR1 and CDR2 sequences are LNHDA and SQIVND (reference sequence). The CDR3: CASKNGNQPQHF. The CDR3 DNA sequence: TGTGCCAGTAAGAACGGCAATCAGCCCCAGCATTTT.

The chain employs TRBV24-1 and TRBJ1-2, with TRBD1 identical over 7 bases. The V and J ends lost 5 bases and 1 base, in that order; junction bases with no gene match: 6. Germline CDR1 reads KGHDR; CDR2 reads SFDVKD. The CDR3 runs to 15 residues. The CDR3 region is CATSASGTVNYGYTF. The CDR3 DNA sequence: TGTGCCACCAGTGCCTCCGGGACAGTTAACTATGGCTACACCTTC.

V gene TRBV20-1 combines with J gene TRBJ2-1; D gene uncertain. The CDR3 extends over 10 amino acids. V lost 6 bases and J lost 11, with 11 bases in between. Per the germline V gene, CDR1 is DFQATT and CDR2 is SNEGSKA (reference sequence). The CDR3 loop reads CSAGSGKQFF. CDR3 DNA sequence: TGCAGTGCAGGTTCGGGCAAGCAGTTCTTC.

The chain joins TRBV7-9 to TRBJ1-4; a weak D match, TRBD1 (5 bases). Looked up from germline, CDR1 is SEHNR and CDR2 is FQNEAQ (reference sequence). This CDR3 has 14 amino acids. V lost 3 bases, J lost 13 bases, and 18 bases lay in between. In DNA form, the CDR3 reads TGTGCCAGCAGCTTCCTGACTGTACTTGGGGGACTGTTTTTT. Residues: CASSFLTVLGGLFF.

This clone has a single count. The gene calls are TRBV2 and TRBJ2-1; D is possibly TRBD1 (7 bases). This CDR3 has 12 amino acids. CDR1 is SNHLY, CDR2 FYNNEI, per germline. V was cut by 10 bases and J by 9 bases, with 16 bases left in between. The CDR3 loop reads CATRGVSGEQFF. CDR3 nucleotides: TGTGCCACCAGGGGGGTGTCTGGTGAGCAGTTCTTC.

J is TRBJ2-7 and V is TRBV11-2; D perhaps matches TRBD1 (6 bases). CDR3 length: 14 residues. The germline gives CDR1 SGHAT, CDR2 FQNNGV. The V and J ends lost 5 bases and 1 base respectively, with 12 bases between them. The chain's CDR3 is CASSQGRRSYEQYF. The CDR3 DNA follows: TGTGCCAGCAGCCAGGGGCGGAGGTCCTACGAGCAGTACTTC.

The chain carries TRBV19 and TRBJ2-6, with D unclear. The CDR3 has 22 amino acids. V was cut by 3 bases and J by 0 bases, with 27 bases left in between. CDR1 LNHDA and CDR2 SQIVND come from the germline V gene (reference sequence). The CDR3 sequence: CASSILTDPEPMLDSGANVLTF. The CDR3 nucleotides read TGTGCCAGTAGTATTCTCACCGACCCTGAACCCATGCTAGACTCTGGGGCCAACGTCCTGACTTTC. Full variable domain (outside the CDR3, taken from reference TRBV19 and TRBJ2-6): DGGITQSPKYLFRKEGQNVTLSCEQNLNHDAMYWYRQDPGQGLRLIYYSQIVNDFQKGDIAEGYSVSREKKESFPLTVTSAQKNPTAFYLCASSILTDPEPMLDSGANVLTFGAGSRLTVL.

This CDR3 is CASTRTGSGNTIYF. The DNA of the CDR3 is TGTGCCAGCACCCGAACAGGGTCTGGAAACACCATATATTTT. The gene calls are TRBV5-6 and TRBJ1-3, with a tentative D call TRBD1 (6 bases). This CDR3 spans 14 amino acids. Germline CDR1 SGHDT, CDR2 YYEEEE. The V end lost 6 bases, the J end lost 1 base, and 11 bases lay between the germline ends. Full variable domain (missing parts from reference TRBV5-6 and TRBJ1-3): DAGVTQSPTHLIKTRGQQVTLRCSPKSGHDTVSWYQQALGQGPQFIFQYYEEEERQRGNFPDRFSGHQFPNYSSELNVNALLLGDSALYLCASTRTGSGNTIYFGEGSWLTVV.

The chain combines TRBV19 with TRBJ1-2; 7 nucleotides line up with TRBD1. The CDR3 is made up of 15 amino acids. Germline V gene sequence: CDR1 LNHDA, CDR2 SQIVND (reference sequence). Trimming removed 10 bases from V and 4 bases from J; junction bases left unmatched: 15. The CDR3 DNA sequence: TGTGCCACTACAGGGGCCGCCGATCCGCTCTATGGCTACACCTTC. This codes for CATTGAADPLYGYTF.

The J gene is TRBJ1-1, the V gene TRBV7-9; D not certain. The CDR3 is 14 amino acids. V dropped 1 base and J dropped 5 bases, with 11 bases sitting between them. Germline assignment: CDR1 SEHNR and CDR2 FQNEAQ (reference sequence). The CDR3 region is CASSLETSGTEAFF. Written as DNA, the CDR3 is TGTGCCAGCAGCTTAGAAACATCGGGGACTGAAGCTTTCTTT.

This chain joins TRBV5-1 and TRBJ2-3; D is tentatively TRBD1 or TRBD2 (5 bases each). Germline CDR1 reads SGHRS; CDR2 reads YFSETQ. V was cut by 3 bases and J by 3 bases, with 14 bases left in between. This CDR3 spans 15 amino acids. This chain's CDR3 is CASSSAGTDTDTQYF. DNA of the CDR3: TGCGCCAGCAGCTCTGCAGGGACGGATACAGATACGCAGTATTTT.

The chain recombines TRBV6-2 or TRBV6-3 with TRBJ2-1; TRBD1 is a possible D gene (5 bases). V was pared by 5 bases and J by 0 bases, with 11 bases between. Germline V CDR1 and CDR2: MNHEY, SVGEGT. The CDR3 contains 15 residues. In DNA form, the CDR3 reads TGTGCCAGCAGTAGGGGCCTTAGCTCCTACAATGAGCAGTTCTTC. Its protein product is CASSRGLSSYNEQFF.

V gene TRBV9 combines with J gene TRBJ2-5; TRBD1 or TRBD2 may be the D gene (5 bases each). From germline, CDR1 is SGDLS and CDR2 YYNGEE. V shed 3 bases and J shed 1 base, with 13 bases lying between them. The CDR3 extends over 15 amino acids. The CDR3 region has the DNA TGTGCCAGCAGCGCCCTCGGGGCATCCCAAGAGACCCAGTACTTC. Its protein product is CASSALGASQETQYF.